Listed here are 14 T cell receptor beta chains from one sample, sequenced in a study of chemoradiotherapy in HPV16-positive cancers. The repertoire was sequenced with immunoSEQ multiplex PCR; TCRdb's copy has only in-frame clones and lacks some. The sample lists about 17,000 clones, roughly 89% occurring once. This sample comprised blood, obtained from a patient who underwent chemoradiotherapy. These receptor sequences come from a human donor with HPV-associated anogenital cancer.

This chain links TRBV5-6 with TRBJ2-7, with 11 bases aligning to TRBD1. Germline loops: CDR1 SGHDT, CDR2 YYEEEE. The CDR3 consists of 15 residues. V shed 4 bases and J 0 bases; nucleotides not matched to a gene: 3. CDR3 coding DNA: TGTGCCAGCAGCCCCGGGACAGGGGGCTCCTACGAGCAGTACTTC. It specifies CASSPGTGGSYEQYF.

CDR3 DNA: TGCGCCAGCAGCCAGTTAGAGAACAGGGTGAACACTGAAGCTTTCTTT. It codes for CASSQLENRVNTEAFF. This rearrangement joins TRBV5-1 to TRBJ1-1; tentatively, D is TRBD1 (6 bases). The CDR3 length is 16 residues. Trimming removed 4 bases at V and 0 bases at J, with 16 bases between. CDR1 is SGHRS, CDR2 YFSETQ, per germline.

With regard to this clone: Distinct nucleotide sequences in the sample also encode this CDR3. The chain links TRBV9 to TRBJ2-3; TRBD2 agrees at 10 bases. The germline V gene encodes CDR1 SGDLS and CDR2 YYNGEE. V lost 0 bases and J lost 3; bases outside the gene matches: 4. The CDR3 runs 16 residues. The CDR3 reads CASSVGLAGGTDTQYF. As DNA, the CDR3 is TGTGCCAGCAGCGTAGGATTAGCGGGAGGTACAGATACGCAGTATTTT.

V gene TRBV11-2 combines with J gene TRBJ2-7; D is unclear. CDR1 is SGHAT, CDR2 FQNNGV, per germline. The ends were cut back, 5 bases at V and 9 bases at J, with 17 bases in the middle. The CDR3 length is 13 residues. For the CDR3, the DNA is TGTGCCAGCAGCCCTGATGATCGAGGTGGGCAGTACTTC. It is translated as CASSPDDRGGQYF.

The J gene is TRBJ2-7, the V gene TRBV19, with D tentatively TRBD1 or TRBD2 (5 bases each). The CDR3 sequence is 14 residues long. CDR1 is LNHDA, CDR2 SQIVND, per germline (reference sequence). With 5 bases removed from V and 6 bases from J, the gap between germline ends came to 17 bases. DNA of the CDR3: TGTGCCAGTAGTCCCGGCCCAGAGGGGAGCGAGCAGTACTTC. Protein: CASSPGPEGSEQYF.

This chain joins TRBV29-1 and TRBJ1-2; D may be TRBD1 (6 bases). Trimming took 4 bases from V and 6 from J, leaving 15 bases between them. Germline CDR1 is SQVTM and CDR2 is ANQGSEA. The CDR3 extends over 13 amino acids. The CDR3 region is CSVAFQGWDGYTF. The CDR3 region has the DNA TGCAGCGTTGCCTTCCAGGGGTGGGATGGCTACACCTTC.

This clone was seen a handful of times. The V gene is TRBV9, the J gene TRBJ2-2; D gene uncertain. Germline V lookup: CDR1 SGDLS, CDR2 YYNGEE. The CDR3 extends over 13 amino acids. The V gene lost 3 bases and the J gene lost 8 bases, with 11 bases spanning the gap. CDR3 loop: CASSGAAEGELFF. The CDR3 DNA reads as TGTGCCAGCAGCGGGGCGGCGGAGGGGGAGCTGTTTTTT.

This clone is a singleton in its sample. This chain connects TRBV30 to TRBJ2-1; TRBD1 matches 7 bases. CDR3 length equals 13 residues. J gave up 13 bases and V 1 base, and 10 bases lay outside the gene matches. Per the germline V gene, CDR1 is GTSNPN and CDR2 is SVGIG (reference sequence). CDR3 region: CAWSERQGLSQFF. CDR3 DNA sequence: TGTGCCTGGAGTGAACGACAGGGTCTTTCACAGTTCTTC.

The CDR3 bases are TGTGCCAGCAGTGCCGTCAGCCACTATGGCTACACCTTC. Translation gives CASSAVSHYGYTF. The J gene is TRBJ1-2, the V gene TRBV6-1; D uncertain. This CDR3 is built from 13 residues. Germline values: CDR1 MNHNS, CDR2 SASEGT. Trimming removed 4 bases from V and 3 bases from J, with 9 bases in between.

The chain employs TRBV11-2 and TRBJ1-2; 7 nucleotides match TRBD1. The CDR3 runs to 15 residues. With 5 bases clipped from V and 7 bases from J, the junction kept 13 bases outside the gene matches. Germline CDR1 and CDR2: SGHAT and FQNNGV. In DNA form, the CDR3 reads TGTGCCAGCAGCCTCACACAGGGGACGACGGCTGGCTACACCTTC. This sequence encodes CASSLTQGTTAGYTF.

V and J are TRBV19 and TRBJ2-2; TRBD1 agrees at 7 bases. This CDR3 comprises 15 residues. The germline V gene encodes CDR1 LNHDA and CDR2 SQIVND (reference sequence). The V segment lost 7 bases and the J segment 1 base; nucleotides outside the gene matches: 6. This chain's CDR3 is CASIRTGLNTGELFF. The CDR3 region has the DNA TGTGCCAGTATCCGGACAGGCTTGAACACCGGGGAGCTGTTTTTT.

Here the CDR3 DNA reads TGTGCCAGCAGTTCACACACTAGCGGGAGGAGGAATGAGCAGTTCTTC. It yields the protein CASSSHTSGRRNEQFF. The chain links TRBV6-6 to TRBJ2-1; 12 positions agree with TRBD2. CDR3 length: 16 residues. CDR1 and CDR2 (germline): MNHNY, SVGAGI (reference sequence). Trimming took 4 bases from V and 7 from J; bases not matched to a gene: 8.

The genes are TRBV5-1 and TRBJ2-5; tentative D call: TRBD2 (5 bases). Trimming pared 0 bases from V and 7 bases from J, leaving 10 bases between. The CDR3 contains 13 residues. Germline V lookup: CDR1 SGHRS, CDR2 YFSETQ. In DNA, the CDR3 is TGCGCCAGCAGCTTGGGGCCGGCGGGGACCCAGTACTTC. This codes for CASSLGPAGTQYF.

The rearrangement links TRBV20-1 to TRBJ2-3, with D unclear. This CDR3 comprises 11 residues. CDR1 is DFQATT and CDR2 is SNEGSKA in the germline V gene (reference sequence). Trimming cost V 3 bases and J 4 bases, with 5 bases left between them. The CDR3 bases are TGCAGTGCTAGGTCCGCAGATACGCAGTATTTT. Amino acids: CSARSADTQYF.